The clone carrying this T cell receptor (beta chain) was picked up a small number of times. Its antigen is undetermined. TCRdb passed the RT-PCR reads through MiXCR, listing each CDR3 protein once. The sample contains some 600,000 distinct CDR3 sequences, 14% of which appear only once. This sample was taken from a study of response to subunit inactivated influenza vaccine. Points from the study as a whole: There was a suggestion from the authors that each seasonal influenza vaccination recruits few new T cells.

Looked up from germline, CDR1 is MNHEY and CDR2 is SVGEGT. This CDR3 has 14 amino acids. Trimming pared 6 bases from V and 6 bases from J, leaving 14 bases between. The V and J genes are TRBV6-2 or TRBV6-3 and TRBJ2-2, with D unclear. The sequencing used PBMCs from blood, collected approximately 15 days before vaccination. This TCR was sampled from a man in his forties or fifties who received an inactivated influenza vaccine. The CDR3 DNA reads TGTGCCAGCAGCCTACCCTCGCCCGCCGGGGAGCTGTTTTTT. Translating gives CASSLPSPAGELFF.